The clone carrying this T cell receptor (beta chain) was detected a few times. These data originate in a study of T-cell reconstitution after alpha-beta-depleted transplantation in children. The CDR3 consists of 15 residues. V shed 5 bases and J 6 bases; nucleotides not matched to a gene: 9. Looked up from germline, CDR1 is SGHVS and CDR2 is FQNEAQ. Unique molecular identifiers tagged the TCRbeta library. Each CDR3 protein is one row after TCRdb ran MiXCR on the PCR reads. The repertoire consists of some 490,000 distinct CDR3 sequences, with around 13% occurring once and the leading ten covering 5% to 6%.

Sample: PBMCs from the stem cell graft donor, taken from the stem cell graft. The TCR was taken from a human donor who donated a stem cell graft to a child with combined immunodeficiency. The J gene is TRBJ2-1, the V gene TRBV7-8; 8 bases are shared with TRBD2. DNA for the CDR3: TGTGCCAGCAGCCCCAGCGGGAGTAATCCCAATGAGCAGTTCTTC. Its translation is CASSPSGSNPNEQFF.